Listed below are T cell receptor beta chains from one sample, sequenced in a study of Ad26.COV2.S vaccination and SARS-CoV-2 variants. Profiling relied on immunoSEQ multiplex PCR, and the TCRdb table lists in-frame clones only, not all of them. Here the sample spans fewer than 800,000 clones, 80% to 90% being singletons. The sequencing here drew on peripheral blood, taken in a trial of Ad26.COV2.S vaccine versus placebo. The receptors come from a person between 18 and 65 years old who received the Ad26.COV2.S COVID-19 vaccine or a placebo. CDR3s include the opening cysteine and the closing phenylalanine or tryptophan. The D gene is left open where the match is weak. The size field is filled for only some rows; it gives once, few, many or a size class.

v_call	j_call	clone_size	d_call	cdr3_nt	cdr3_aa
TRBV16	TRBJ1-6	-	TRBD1	TGTGCCAGCAGCCAAAGGACGGGACAGATGTTCTCCTATAATTCACCCCTCCACTTT	CASSQRTGQMFSYNSPLHF
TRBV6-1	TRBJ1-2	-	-	TGTGCCAGCAGACCCACCGAAGACAGAAGTTATGGCTACACCTTC	CASRPTEDRSYGYTF
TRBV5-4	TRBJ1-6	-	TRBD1	TGTGCCAGCAGCTTCCTCCGGGACAGCAATTCACCCCTCCACTTT	CASSFLRDSNSPLHF
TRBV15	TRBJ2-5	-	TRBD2	TGTGCCACCAGCAGAGGGGGACCCGGGACTATACAAGAGACCCAGTACTTC	CATSRGGPGTIQETQYF
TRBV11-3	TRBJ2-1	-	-	TGTGCCAGCAGCTATTCACAGAGCTCCTACAATGAGCAGTTCTTC	CASSYSQSSYNEQFF
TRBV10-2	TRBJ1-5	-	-	TGCGCCAGCAGTGAGAAGCAGGGACGCAATCAGCCCCAGCATTTT	CASSEKQGRNQPQHF
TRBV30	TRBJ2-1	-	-	TGTGCCTGGAGCCGGGGGACCTACAATGAGCAGTTCTTC	CAWSRGTYNEQFF
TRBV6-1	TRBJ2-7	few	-	TGTGCCAGCAGTGAAGCAGGCTCCTACGAGCAGTACTTC	CASSEAGSYEQYF
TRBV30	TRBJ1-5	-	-	TGTGCCTGGAGTGGGGGGGCCGAGCCCCAGCATTTT	CAWSGGAEPQHF
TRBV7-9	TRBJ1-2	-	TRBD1	TGTGCCAGCGGGACAGTAGACTATGGCTACACCTTC	CASGTVDYGYTF
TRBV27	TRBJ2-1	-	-	TGTGCCAGCAGAAGCAGGGTATACAATGAGCAGTTCTTC	CASRSRVYNEQFF
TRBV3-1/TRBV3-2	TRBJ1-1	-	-	TGTGCCAGCAGCCAAGATGCGGGGACTGAAGCTTTCTTT	CASSQDAGTEAFF
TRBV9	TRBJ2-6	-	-	TGTGCCAGCAGCCCCTGGAGGGCCAACGTCCTGACTTTC	CASSPWRANVLTF
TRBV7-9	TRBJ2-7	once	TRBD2	TGTGCCAGCAGCCGCCGGGACTACTTTTCCGAGCAGTACTTC	CASSRRDYFSEQYF
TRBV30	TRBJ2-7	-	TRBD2	TGTGCCTGGAGTGTACGTGCGGGGGACGAGCAGTACTTC	CAWSVRAGDEQYF
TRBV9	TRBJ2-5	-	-	TGTGCCAGCAGCGTAGGACCAACCCAAGAGACCCAGTACTTC	CASSVGPTQETQYF
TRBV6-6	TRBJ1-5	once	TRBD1	TGTGCCAGCAGCCCGACAGGGGGCAGCGGGCAGCCCCAGCATTTT	CASSPTGGSGQPQHF
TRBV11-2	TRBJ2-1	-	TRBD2	TGTGCCAGCAGCACGCTGACTAGCGGGGGATTTGCGCGTGAGCAGTTCTTC	CASSTLTSGGFAREQFF
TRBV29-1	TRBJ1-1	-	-	TGCAGCGTTGTACGACAGGAGAACACTGAAGCTTTCTTT	CSVVRQENTEAFF
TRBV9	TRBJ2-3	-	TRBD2	TGTGCCAGCAGCACCGGAGGACTAGTGACAGATACGCAGTATTTT	CASSTGGLVTDTQYF
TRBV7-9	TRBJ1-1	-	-	TGTGCCAGCAGCTTAGGGCAAGGGGGGCCGAACACTGAAGCTTTCTTT	CASSLGQGGPNTEAFF
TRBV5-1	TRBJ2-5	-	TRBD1	TGCGCCAGCAGCTTTGGATGGGCAGGGGGTTTACCGGAGACCCAGTACTTC	CASSFGWAGGLPETQYF
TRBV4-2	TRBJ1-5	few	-	TGTGCCAGCAGCCCAAGCTCCGGACAGAATCAGCCCCAGCATTTT	CASSPSSGQNQPQHF
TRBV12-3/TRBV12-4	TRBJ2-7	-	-	TGTGCCAGCAGTTTAAGTCAAGGCGCCCAGTACTTC	CASSLSQGAQYF
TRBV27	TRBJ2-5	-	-	TGTGCCAGCAGTTCCCTGGACCGCCCCGAGACCCAGTACTTC	CASSSLDRPETQYF
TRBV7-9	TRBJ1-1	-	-	TGTGCCAGCAGCCTGGGGCCGCCGAACACTGAAGCTTTCTTT	CASSLGPPNTEAFF
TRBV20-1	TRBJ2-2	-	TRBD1	TGCAGTGCTAGTCCTTATCAGGGGGACACCGGGGAGCTGTTTTTT	CSASPYQGDTGELFF